The rows below give T cell receptor beta chains drawn from one sample of a study of OX40 agonist ivuxolimab in advanced cancers. TCRdb's copy holds only in-frame clones and misses some; the assay was immunoSEQ multiplex PCR. The sample carries about 73,000 clones, about 90% recorded once. The sequenced sample was CD4+ or CD8+ T cells sorted from blood, obtained in a trial of the OX40 agonist ivuxolimab. The receptors stem from an adult with an advanced solid tumor such as melanoma, head and neck, liver or kidney cancer. CDR3s include the opening cysteine and the closing phenylalanine or tryptophan. D genes are given only for firm matches. Only some rows state a clone size, as once, few, many or a class for expanded clones.

d_gene: -
v_gene: TRBV29-1
abundance: -
j_gene: TRBJ2-1
CDR3nt: TGCAGCGTTGAGGGTCGAATAGGGCAGTTCTTC
CDR3aa: CSVEGRIGQFF

d_gene: -
v_gene: TRBV7-2
abundance: -
j_gene: TRBJ1-1
CDR3nt: TGTGCCAGCAGCTTAGGAGGGGTGCGGGCTGAAGCTTTCTTT
CDR3aa: CASSLGGVRAEAFF

d_gene: -
v_gene: TRBV18
abundance: -
j_gene: TRBJ1-1
CDR3nt: TGTGCCAGCTCACCTCGGGACGATGGCACTGAAGCTTTCTTT
CDR3aa: CASSPRDDGTEAFF

d_gene: TRBD1
v_gene: TRBV9
abundance: once
j_gene: TRBJ1-6
CDR3nt: TGTGCCAGCAGCCCTACCCTGGGGGACAGGGTAAATTCACCCCTCCACTTT
CDR3aa: CASSPTLGDRVNSPLHF

d_gene: TRBD2
v_gene: TRBV6-5
abundance: -
j_gene: TRBJ2-1
CDR3nt: TGTGCCAGCAGTTACTCGAGGGCTAGCGGGAATAATGAGCAGTTCTTC
CDR3aa: CASSYSRASGNNEQFF

d_gene: -
v_gene: TRBV6-1
abundance: -
j_gene: TRBJ2-7
CDR3nt: TGTGCCAGCACCCAAGGGTGGGGGCTCGACGAGCAGTACTTC
CDR3aa: CASTQGWGLDEQYF

d_gene: TRBD2
v_gene: TRBV5-4
abundance: -
j_gene: TRBJ2-7
CDR3nt: TGTGCCAGCAGCCCGGGGGGTAGGGTTGGCTACGAGCAGTACTTC
CDR3aa: CASSPGGRVGYEQYF

d_gene: TRBD2
v_gene: TRBV11-2
abundance: -
j_gene: TRBJ2-1
CDR3nt: TGTGCCAGCAGCTTAGGCAGGACTAGCAATGAGCAGTTCTTC
CDR3aa: CASSLGRTSNEQFF

d_gene: TRBD2
v_gene: TRBV25-1
abundance: -
j_gene: TRBJ2-1
CDR3nt: TGTGCCAGCAGTGACCATTGGGGGGAGCGGGAGTTCAATGAGCAGTTCTTC
CDR3aa: CASSDHWGEREFNEQFF

d_gene: -
v_gene: TRBV13
abundance: -
j_gene: TRBJ1-2
CDR3nt: TGTGCCAGCAGCTTAGGCCCCAATAGCCACACCTTC
CDR3aa: CASSLGPNSHTF

d_gene: -
v_gene: TRBV20-1
abundance: -
j_gene: TRBJ1-2
CDR3nt: TGCCTACAGGGATCTAACTATGGCTACACCTTC
CDR3aa: CLQGSNYGYTF

d_gene: -
v_gene: TRBV7-9
abundance: once
j_gene: TRBJ2-5
CDR3nt: TGTGCCAGCAGCCACTGGGCTAGCCGACAAGAGACCCAGTACTTC
CDR3aa: CASSHWASRQETQYF

d_gene: TRBD1
v_gene: TRBV28
abundance: -
j_gene: TRBJ2-7
CDR3nt: TGTGCCAGCAGTTTGGACAGGGCCCCCTACGAGCAGTACTTC
CDR3aa: CASSLDRAPYEQYF

d_gene: TRBD1
v_gene: TRBV28
abundance: -
j_gene: TRBJ1-2
CDR3nt: TGTGCCAGCACTCTGGGTGACAGGGGGGGCGGCTACACCTTC
CDR3aa: CASTLGDRGGGYTF

d_gene: TRBD1
v_gene: TRBV5-1
abundance: -
j_gene: TRBJ1-1
CDR3nt: TGCGCCAGCAGCTCTCTAGGACAGGGCTGGACTAAAGCTTTCTTT
CDR3aa: CASSSLGQGWTKAFF

d_gene: TRBD1
v_gene: TRBV6-5
abundance: -
j_gene: TRBJ1-3
CDR3nt: TGTGCCAGCAGTTACACGGACAGGGGATCAGGAAACACCATATATTTT
CDR3aa: CASSYTDRGSGNTIYF

d_gene: -
v_gene: TRBV5-5
abundance: few
j_gene: TRBJ1-2
CDR3nt: TGTGCCAGCAGTCGGGGGCCGGAAGGGAACTATGGCTACACCTTC
CDR3aa: CASSRGPEGNYGYTF

d_gene: TRBD2
v_gene: TRBV14
abundance: -
j_gene: TRBJ2-5
CDR3nt: TGTGCCAGCAGCCATACTCCGGGACTAGGCCAGCAGACCCAGTACTTC
CDR3aa: CASSHTPGLGQQTQYF

d_gene: TRBD1
v_gene: TRBV28
abundance: -
j_gene: TRBJ2-7
CDR3nt: TGTGCCAGCAGTTTGCCGGGACAGGGCTACGAGCAGTACTTC
CDR3aa: CASSLPGQGYEQYF

d_gene: -
v_gene: TRBV18
abundance: -
j_gene: TRBJ1-1
CDR3nt: TGTGCCAGCTCACACAACGAGAACACTGAAGCTTTCTTT
CDR3aa: CASSHNENTEAFF

d_gene: -
v_gene: TRBV19
abundance: -
j_gene: TRBJ2-1
CDR3nt: TGTGCCAGTAGTATTAACAGATATAATGAGCAGTTCTTC
CDR3aa: CASSINRYNEQFF

d_gene: TRBD1
v_gene: TRBV19
abundance: -
j_gene: TRBJ1-3
CDR3nt: TGTGCCAGTAGTATGGGGACAGGGAGGGGTGCTGGAAACACCATATATTTT
CDR3aa: CASSMGTGRGAGNTIYF

d_gene: -
v_gene: TRBV28
abundance: -
j_gene: TRBJ2-6
CDR3nt: TGTGCCAGCAGTACAACTCATTATAACCAGGGGTATGCTGGGGCCAACGTCCTGACTTTC
CDR3aa: CASSTTHYNQGYAGANVLTF